This record looks at one T cell receptor (beta chain) sequence and its context. The antigen remains undetermined. The sample is drawn from a study of cytomegalovirus exposure and HLA in healthy donors. Study-level points and caveats: High sensitivity and specificity were reportedly achieved when the classifier diagnosed cytomegalovirus status. In a later analysis, first-cohort TCR clusters were found to tend to co-occur in the 130 or so validation repertoires.

The method was immunoSEQ multiplex PCR; TCRdb's version includes in-frame clones alone and lacks a portion of them. Of more than 90,000 clones in the sample, approximately 85% were seen once. CDR1 and CDR2 from the germline V gene are MNHEY and SVGAGI. Trimming stripped 7 bases from V and 8 bases from J, with 20 bases between. The CDR3 runs 14 residues. The sample consisted of PBMCs. The chain joins TRBV6-5 to TRBJ1-2; TRBD1 is a possible D gene (6 bases). The TCR originated in a man aged 18 to 29 in good health and CMV-seronegative. For the CDR3, the DNA is TGTGCCAGCACCATAGGGGGGGGTCGGTACGGCTACACCTTC. It translates to CASTIGGGRYGYTF.